Following are 10 T cell receptor beta chains from one sample sequenced in a study of shared clonotypes between healthy human individuals. TCRdb's table, derived via immunoSEQ multiplex PCR, lists solely in-frame clones and lacks some. The sample lists roughly 510,000 clones; roughly 79% were seen once. The material sequenced was PBMCs. The receptor source for this set is a middle-aged woman in good health. Some clones in this sample may be carry-over from other donors' samples.

This chain joins TRBV5-1 and TRBJ1-4; D ambiguous. The CDR3 totals 12 residues. Germline CDR1 reads SGHRS; CDR2 reads YFSETQ. V lost 5 bases to trimming and J lost 6 bases, with 8 bases between them. The CDR3 is CASRMKDEKLFF. The DNA of the CDR3 is TGCGCCAGCAGAATGAAGGATGAAAAACTGTTTTTT.

The rearrangement joins TRBV7-9 to TRBJ2-7; 7 nucleotides agree with TRBD1. Trimming took 4 bases from V and 4 from J; bases not matched to a gene: 4. CDR3 size: 13 residues. Germline loops: CDR1 SEHNR, CDR2 FQNEAQ (reference sequence). CDR3 DNA: TGTGCCAGCAGCTACCGGACAGGTTACGAGCAGTACTTC. This translates into CASSYRTGYEQYF.

This sequence joins TRBV25-1 and TRBJ2-1, with 8 bases fitting TRBD2. The germline V gene encodes CDR1 MGHDK and CDR2 SYGVNS. This CDR3 is built from 15 residues. J gave up 5 bases and V 5 bases, and 8 bases lay outside the gene matches. The CDR3 loop is CASSSTRGGNNEQFF. The DNA for the CDR3 is TGTGCCAGCAGTTCCACCCGCGGGGGGAACAATGAGCAGTTCTTC.

The V call is TRBV7-9, the J call TRBJ1-1, with D perhaps matching TRBD1 (5 bases). Trimming removed 11 bases from V and 3 bases from J, with 13 bases in between. Germline CDR1 SEHNR, CDR2 FQNEAQ (reference sequence). The CDR3 has 12 residues. CDR3 nucleotide sequence: TGTGCCGGGACCCCCTGGTACACTGAAGCTTTCTTT. This sequence encodes CAGTPWYTEAFF.

With respect to this clone: This likely traces to a read error, being one base from a far larger clone. The chain uses TRBV7-2 and TRBJ2-5, with 12 bases identical to TRBD2. The CDR3 contains 19 residues. The germline V gene has CDR1 SGHTA and CDR2 FQGNSA. The CDR3 protein is CASSLGGRTSGVVQGTQYF. CDR3 nucleotide sequence: TGTGCCAGCAGCTTAGGTGGGCGGACTAGCGGGGTTGTCCAAGGGACCCAGTACTTC.

The chain recombines TRBV10-3 with TRBJ2-1, with D tentatively TRBD2 (6 bases). CDR1 and CDR2 from the germline V gene are ENHRY and SYGVKD. V gave up 4 bases and J gave up 0 bases, with 10 bases separating them. CDR3 size: 15 residues. CDR3 sequence reads: CAISGGSGSYNEQFF. In nucleotides, the CDR3 is TGTGCCATCAGTGGGGGTAGCGGCTCCTACAATGAGCAGTTCTTC.

The rearrangement uses TRBV6-6 and TRBJ2-2; D is tentatively TRBD1 or TRBD2 (5 bases each). Looked up from germline, CDR1 is MNHNY and CDR2 is SVGAGI (reference sequence). Trimming removed 5 bases at V and 6 bases at J, with 19 bases between. The CDR3 is 16 amino acids. The CDR3 DNA reads as TGTGCCAGCAGTATGGGAGACAAGGGGCCGGCCGGGGAGCTGTTTTTT. Translated, it gives CASSMGDKGPAGELFF.

This clone was seen repeatedly, ten times or more. J is TRBJ1-2 and V is TRBV7-3, with D perhaps TRBD1 (5 bases). The CDR3 totals 15 residues. Germline CDR1 and CDR2: SGHTA and FQGTGA. Trimming removed 4 bases from V and 6 bases from J, with 18 bases in between. The CDR3 DNA reads as TGTGCCAGCAGCTCCGTTCCGGGGGATTTTGATGGCTACACCTTC. Its protein is CASSSVPGDFDGYTF.

The V gene is TRBV6-6, the J gene TRBJ2-1; unclear D gene. Per the germline V gene, CDR1 is MNHNY and CDR2 is SVGAGI (reference sequence). The CDR3 extends over 15 amino acids. The V and J ends lost 6 bases and 8 bases respectively, with 20 bases between them. The chain's CDR3 is CASSIGPQTIDEQFF. The CDR3 DNA sequence: TGTGCCAGCAGCATTGGACCGCAGACGATCGATGAGCAGTTCTTC.

A single count supports this clone. J is TRBJ2-5 and V is TRBV18, with D tentatively TRBD1 (5 bases). The CDR3 loop spans 13 amino acids. Germline values: CDR1 KGHSH, CDR2 LQKENI. Trimming stripped 3 bases from V and 5 bases from J, with 10 bases between. CDR3 protein: CASSPQGLETQYF. The CDR3 nucleotides are TGTGCCAGCTCACCCCAGGGTTTGGAGACCCAGTACTTC.